These 23 T cell receptor beta chains came from one sample sequenced in a study of T cell responses to AZD1222 COVID-19 vaccine. The protocol was immunoSEQ multiplex PCR, while the TCRdb copy is restricted to in-frame clones and leaves out a portion. The repertoire holds 75,000 to 95,000 clones, with about 91% as singletons. Sequencing was performed on peripheral blood, taken on day 0 of MenACWY control vaccination. The receptors originated from an adult in good health.

This chain connects TRBV4-2 to TRBJ1-4; TRBD1 agrees at 7 bases. This CDR3 has 17 amino acids. Germline values: CDR1 LGHNA, CDR2 YNFKEQ. V lost 2 bases to trimming and J lost 3 bases; unmatched junction nucleotides: 9. CDR3 protein: CASSQLRSGTANEKLFF. In DNA form, the CDR3 reads TGTGCCAGCAGCCAACTTAGATCCGGGACAGCTAATGAAAAACTGTTTTTT.

The chain is built from TRBV7-2 and TRBJ2-7; no firm D call. CDR1 is SGHTA and CDR2 is FQGNSA in the germline V gene. The CDR3 loop spans 15 amino acids. Trimming removed 5 bases from V and 5 bases from J, with 19 bases in between. In nucleotides, the CDR3 is TGTGCCAGCAGCCACGAGTCGGCAGGCCCCCACGAGCAGTACTTC. Translation gives CASSHESAGPHEQYF.

Here the CDR3 reads CASSYWGQNTEAFF. The CDR3 nucleotides are TGTGCCAGCAGTTACTGGGGACAGAACACTGAAGCTTTCTTT. The V and J genes are TRBV6-5 and TRBJ1-1, with D tentatively TRBD1 (6 bases). V was clipped by 1 base and J by 1 base, with 7 bases between them. CDR1 and CDR2 (germline): MNHEY, SVGAGI. CDR3 size: 14 residues.

The chain joins TRBV18 to TRBJ1-1; D perhaps matches TRBD1 (5 bases). Trimming left V 6 bases short and J 3 bases short, with 14 bases between. This CDR3 comprises 14 residues. From germline, CDR1 is KGHSH and CDR2 LQKENI. CDR3: CASSIREGDTEAFF. The DNA of the CDR3 is TGTGCCAGCTCCATACGAGAAGGGGACACTGAAGCTTTCTTT.

The chain carries TRBV18 and TRBJ2-5; D unresolved. This CDR3 region has 13 residues. Per germline, CDR1 KGHSH and CDR2 LQKENI. The V end was cut by 2 bases, the J end by 5 bases, with 9 bases between. The CDR3 is CASSPRALETQYF. CDR3 nucleotides: TGTGCCAGCTCACCAAGGGCTCTTGAGACCCAGTACTTC. Full variable domain (remainder filled in from reference TRBV18 and TRBJ2-5): NAGVMQNPRHLVRRRGQEARLRCSPMKGHSHVYWYRQLPEEGLKFMVYLQKENIIDESGMPKERFSAEFPKEGPSILRIQQVVRGDSAAYFCASSPRALETQYFGPGTRLLVL.

CDR3 sequence (DNA): TGCAGTGCTGGCAACAGGGATGGCTACACCTTC. It is translated as CSAGNRDGYTF. The rearrangement joins TRBV20-1 to TRBJ1-2, with a weak D call TRBD1 (6 bases). The CDR3 is 11 amino acids. Germline CDR1 DFQATT, CDR2 SNEGSKA (reference sequence). Trimming took 5 bases from V and 6 from J, leaving 10 bases between them.

The chain couples TRBV6-4 to TRBJ2-1; D call uncertain. This CDR3 is built from 13 residues. Germline lookup yields CDR1 MRHNA and CDR2 SNTAGT. V lost 4 bases, J lost 6 bases, and 10 bases lay in between. The CDR3, as DNA: TGTGCCAGCAGTGTTGAAGGGTCCAATGAGCAGTTCTTC. Protein sequence: CASSVEGSNEQFF.

The chain combines TRBV5-1 with TRBJ1-1; D is uncertain. V lost 4 bases to trimming and J lost 3 bases, with 7 bases between them. The germline gives CDR1 SGHRS, CDR2 YFSETQ. The CDR3 length is 12 residues. The CDR3 bases are TGCGCCAGCAGCGCATCTGACACTGAAGCTTTCTTT. Encoded protein: CASSASDTEAFF. The full variable domain, its missing parts supplied by reference TRBV5-1 and TRBJ1-1, is KAGVTQTPRYLIKTRGQQVTLSCSPISGHRSVSWYQQTPGQGLQFLFEYFSETQRNKGNFPGRFSGRQFSNSRSEMNVSTLELGDSALYLCASSASDTEAFFGQGTRLTVV.

V and J are TRBV6-6 and TRBJ1-1, with D possibly TRBD1 on 5 matching bases. The length of the CDR3 is 14 residues. Trimming took 6 bases from V and 5 from J, leaving 16 bases between them. Per germline, CDR1 MNHNY and CDR2 SVGAGI (reference sequence). CDR3 protein: CASRPGAGRTEAFF. The CDR3 nucleotides read TGTGCCAGCAGACCTGGGGCAGGGCGGACTGAAGCTTTCTTT.

This rearrangement joins TRBV12-3 or TRBV12-4 to TRBJ2-7; the D is unclear. The CDR3 is 13 amino acids. Trimming cost V 2 bases and J 12 bases, with 17 bases left between them. The CDR3 DNA reads as TGTGCCAGCAGTTTATACCTTCTGGGAAGGCTGTACTTC. It yields the protein CASSLYLLGRLYF.

The rearrangement uses TRBV12-3 or TRBV12-4 and TRBJ1-2; D is uncertain. The CDR3 runs to 10 residues. Trimming took off 9 bases at V and 8 bases at J, with 10 bases between the two ends. CDR3 region: CARRVFGYTF. The CDR3 nucleotides are TGTGCCAGACGAGTTTTCGGCTACACCTTC.

The rearrangement links TRBV4-3 to TRBJ2-1; 8 bases agree with TRBD2. Germline V gene sequence: CDR1 LGHNA, CDR2 YSLEER. The CDR3 covers 18 residues. With V trimmed by 0 bases and J by 3 bases, 10 bases remained unmatched. The CDR3 DNA reads TGCGCCAGCAGCCAAGACTCCTCAGCGGGGGCCCACTACAATGAGCAGTTCTTC. Amino acid sequence: CASSQDSSAGAHYNEQFF.

The chain is built from TRBV19 and TRBJ2-3, with D perhaps TRBD2 (7 bases). CDR1 is LNHDA and CDR2 is SQIVND in the germline V gene (reference sequence). The CDR3 covers 17 residues. V shed 3 bases and J shed 6 bases, with 22 bases lying between them. In nucleotides, the CDR3 is TGTGCCAGTAGTATCACCCTACAACAGGGAGGGGCGGATACGCAGTATTTT. This translates into CASSITLQQGGADTQYF.

The chain employs TRBV25-1 and TRBJ1-6; 7 bases line up with TRBD1. CDR1 is MGHDK, CDR2 SYGVNS, per germline. After removal of 4 bases from V and 6 bases from J, the junction contained 0 bases not matched to a gene. The CDR3 covers 13 residues. The CDR3 nucleotides are TGTGCCAGCAGTGGGGACAGTAATTCACCCCTCCACTTT. Protein: CASSGDSNSPLHF.

This clone was seen only a few times. The V call is TRBV6-5, the J call TRBJ2-7; D tentatively reads TRBD1 or TRBD2 (5 bases each). With 6 bases removed from V and 5 bases from J, the gap between germline ends came to 14 bases. Germline V gives CDR1 MNHEY, CDR2 SVGAGI. CDR3 size: 13 residues. For the CDR3, the DNA is TGTGCCAGCAGCAAAAGATTGGGGGACGAGCAGTACTTC. This sequence encodes CASSKRLGDEQYF.

This chain joins TRBV7-9 and TRBJ2-1; no clear D gene. In germline, CDR1 is SEHNR, CDR2 FQNEAQ (reference sequence). This CDR3 contains 10 residues. The ends were cut back, 4 bases at V and 6 bases at J, with 1 base in the middle. CDR3 region: CASSSNEQFF. The CDR3 nucleotides are TGTGCCAGCAGCTCCAATGAGCAGTTCTTC.

The chain recombines TRBV19 with TRBJ1-2; no clear D gene. CDR3 length: 15 residues. The germline gives CDR1 LNHDA, CDR2 SQIVND (reference sequence). V was trimmed by 3 bases and J by 4 bases, leaving 15 bases between them. The CDR3, as DNA: TGTGCCAGTAGTATCCGACACTCTACCCTCTATGGCTACACCTTC. Its translation is CASSIRHSTLYGYTF.

The chain uses TRBV2 and TRBJ2-7; no definite D call. The ends were cut back, 3 bases at V and 2 bases at J, with 11 bases in the middle. CDR3 length: 14 residues. Germline V CDR1 and CDR2: SNHLY, FYNNEI. CDR3 protein: CASSESGFPYEQYF. CDR3 nucleotide sequence: TGTGCCAGCAGTGAGTCCGGGTTCCCCTACGAGCAGTACTTC.

This clone was observed a handful of times. The CDR3 coding sequence is TGTGCCAGCAAGGGGGCCTACGAGCAGTACTTC. Amino acids: CASKGAYEQYF. The genes are TRBV27 and TRBJ2-7, with D possibly matching TRBD1 (6 bases). The ends were cut back, 7 bases at V and 2 bases at J, with 6 bases in the middle. The CDR3 runs 11 residues. The germline V gene has CDR1 MNHEY and CDR2 SMNVEV (reference sequence).

This chain joins TRBV4-3 and TRBJ2-3; no firm D call. Trimming left V 1 base short and J 0 bases short, with 14 bases between. CDR1 is LGHNA, CDR2 YSLEER, per germline. This CDR3 comprises 17 residues. The CDR3 sequence is CASSQGVADPSTDTQYF. The CDR3 nucleotides are TGCGCCAGCAGCCAAGGGGTGGCAGACCCTAGCACAGATACGCAGTATTTT.

This chain joins TRBV7-9 and TRBJ2-5; D perhaps matches TRBD2 (5 bases). The V end lost 3 bases, the J end lost 2 bases, and 7 bases lay between the germline ends. Germline V gene lookup returns CDR1 SEHNR and CDR2 FQNEAQ (reference sequence). The CDR3 sequence is 13 residues long. CDR3 region: CASSFREQETQYF. The CDR3 DNA reads TGTGCCAGCAGCTTCCGGGAACAAGAGACCCAGTACTTC.

The rearrangement uses TRBV24-1 and TRBJ1-2, with a possible D match to TRBD1 (6 bases). CDR1 and CDR2 from the germline V gene are KGHDR and SFDVKD. The germline V and J ends were trimmed by 3 bases and 3 bases, with 13 bases remaining between them. This CDR3 contains 15 residues. The CDR3 sequence is CATSDVLEGDYGYTF. In DNA, the CDR3 is TGTGCCACCAGTGATGTATTAGAGGGGGACTATGGCTACACCTTC.

This chain connects TRBV28 to TRBJ1-1; tentatively, D is TRBD1 (5 bases). Germline V gene sequence: CDR1 MDHEN, CDR2 SYDVKM. The CDR3 loop spans 15 amino acids. V lost 7 bases and J lost 0, with 15 bases in between. Written as DNA, the CDR3 is TGTGCCAGCACCTCTATGGGGGAGATGAACACTGAAGCTTTCTTT. The encoded protein is CASTSMGEMNTEAFF.